The 8 T cell receptor beta chains presented below share a single source sample, sequenced in a study of blood T cells in healthy people across ages. It was with a sample-barcoded 5' primer and a J-beta primer mix that a second PCR of about 6 to 12 cycles was run. TCRdb reanalysed the 5' RACE reads using MiXCR and keeps one entry per CDR3 protein. The data show over a million distinct CDR3 sequences, 35% to 45% seen once. What was sequenced was blood. The source is a woman younger than 35 in good health.

This sequence joins TRBV7-9 and TRBJ2-1, with a weak D call TRBD1 (6 bases). Trimming removed 5 bases from V and 4 bases from J, with 18 bases in between. Germline loops: CDR1 SEHNR, CDR2 FQNEAQ (reference sequence). The CDR3 covers 16 residues. This CDR3 reads CASSTPTGAEYNEQFF. CDR3 bases: TGTGCCAGCAGCACCCCGACAGGCGCGGAATACAATGAGCAGTTCTTC.

V and J are TRBV20-1 and TRBJ2-3; TRBD1 agrees at 9 bases. Germline-derived CDR1 and CDR2 are DFQATT and SNEGSKA (reference sequence). The CDR3 extends over 18 amino acids. The junction had 22 bases not matched to a gene; V was cut back by 8 bases and J by 4 bases. The CDR3 DNA reads as TGCAGTCCTTTACACCGGGACAGGGCCCTTGTCTTCGCAGATACGCAGTATTTT. Residues: CSPLHRDRALVFADTQYF.

The CDR3 DNA reads as TGTGCCATCAGTGAAGGGCCAGAACTTAGCAATCAGCCCCAGCATTTT. It yields the protein CAISEGPELSNQPQHF. The V call is TRBV10-3, the J call TRBJ1-5; no clear D gene. This CDR3 is 16 amino acids long. The V end lost 3 bases, the J end lost 0 bases, and 12 bases lay between the germline ends. Germline V gene sequence: CDR1 ENHRY, CDR2 SYGVKD.

A few counts support this clonotype. V and J are TRBV7-9 and TRBJ1-2; 7 bases are shared with TRBD1. CDR1 is SEHNR, CDR2 FQNEAQ, per germline (reference sequence). This CDR3 region has 16 residues. The junction had 10 bases not matched to a gene; V was cut back by 1 base and J by 5 bases. The CDR3: CASSLVAGQVLYGYTF. The CDR3 DNA follows: TGTGCCAGCAGCTTAGTCGCCGGACAGGTCCTTTATGGCTACACCTTC.

The rearrangement links TRBV20-1 to TRBJ1-2; D call uncertain. The CDR3 runs 14 residues. V lost 0 bases and J 2 bases, leaving 10 bases between the germline ends. The germline gives CDR1 DFQATT, CDR2 SNEGSKA (reference sequence). The CDR3 protein is CSARDFRRNYGYTF. DNA for the CDR3: TGCAGTGCTAGAGATTTTAGGAGGAACTATGGCTACACCTTC.

Here the CDR3 reads CASSQADNHSYYGYTF. DNA of the CDR3: TGCGCCAGCAGCCAGGCGGACAACCATTCTTACTATGGCTACACCTTC. This chain uses TRBV4-3 with TRBJ1-2, with TRBD1 as a possible D gene (5 bases). This CDR3 contains 16 residues. Germline lookup yields CDR1 LGHNA and CDR2 YSLEER. The V and J ends lost 3 bases and 3 bases respectively, with 17 bases between them.

This chain joins TRBV20-1 and TRBJ2-3; 9 bases fit TRBD2. In germline, CDR1 is DFQATT, CDR2 SNEGSKA (reference sequence). This CDR3 comprises 15 residues. With 0 bases clipped from V and 5 bases from J, the junction kept 6 bases outside the gene matches. CDR3 coding DNA: TGCAGTGCTAGAGATACAGCGGGGGGCCAAGATACGCAGTATTTT. Translated: CSARDTAGGQDTQYF.

This clonotype was picked up a small number of times. The rearrangement links TRBV12-3 or TRBV12-4 to TRBJ1-2; 10 bases are shared with TRBD1. This CDR3 has 14 residues. V lost 3 bases to trimming and J lost 8 bases; unmatched junction nucleotides: 6. This CDR3 is CASSFRQGAQGYTF. The CDR3 DNA reads TGTGCCAGCAGTTTCAGACAGGGGGCGCAGGGCTACACCTTC.